This TCR beta chain was identified in a study of T cells in Graves' hyperthyroidism and ophthalmopathy. Not enrolled were patients with uncontrolled infection, other autoimmune disease, pregnancy or lactation. Using RNA transcripts as the source, TCR beta CDR3 regions were amplified. An initial round of RT-PCR targeting the TCR CDR3 relied on the HTBI primer set. TCRdb called the multiplex PCR reads again in MiXCR, with one record for every CDR3 protein. This table holds around 400,000 distinct CDR3 sequences, over 12% found once. Germline CDR1 reads DFQATT; CDR2 reads SNEGSKA (reference sequence). This CDR3 region has 13 residues. V shed 1 base and J shed 5 bases, with 9 bases lying between them. This clonotype has ten or more counts.

This TCR derives from a woman aged 55-69 years with Graves' ophthalmopathy. Sequences were obtained from blood. The chain links TRBV20-1 to TRBJ2-1, with D perhaps matching TRBD1 or TRBD2 (6 bases each). The CDR3 coding sequence is TGCAGTGCTAGAGCTAGGGGGGACAATGAGCAGTTCTTC. Residues: CSARARGDNEQFF.